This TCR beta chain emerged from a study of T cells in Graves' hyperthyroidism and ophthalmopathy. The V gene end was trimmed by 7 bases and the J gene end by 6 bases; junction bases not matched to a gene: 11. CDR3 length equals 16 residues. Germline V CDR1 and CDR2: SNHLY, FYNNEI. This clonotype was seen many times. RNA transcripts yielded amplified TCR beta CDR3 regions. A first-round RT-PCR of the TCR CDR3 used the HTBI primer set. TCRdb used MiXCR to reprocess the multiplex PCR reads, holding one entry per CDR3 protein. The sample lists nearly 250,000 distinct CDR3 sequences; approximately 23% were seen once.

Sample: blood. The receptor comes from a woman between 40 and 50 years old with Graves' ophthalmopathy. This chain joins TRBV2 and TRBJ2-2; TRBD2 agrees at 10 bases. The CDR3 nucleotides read TGTGCCAGCATCCCTGCAATAGCGGGAGGCTCCGGGGAGCTGTTTTTT. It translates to CASIPAIAGGSGELFF.